These 4 T cell receptor beta chains share one sample of origin, sequenced in a study of blood T cell repertoires in COVID-19. Profiling relied on immunoSEQ multiplex PCR, and the TCRdb table lists in-frame clones only, not all of them. The top ten hold 8.5% to 10% of the sample, which has some 200,000 clones, 76% seen once. Sample: peripheral blood. The origin of the receptors is a woman in her forties or fifties with active or convalescent COVID-19.

This rearrangement joins TRBV5-4 to TRBJ2-1, with a possible D match to TRBD1 (6 bases). This CDR3 spans 15 amino acids. The germline V gene has CDR1 SGHNT and CDR2 YYREEE (reference sequence). Trimming took off 4 bases at V and 7 bases at J, with 18 bases between the two ends. The CDR3 region is CASSLPGQFSNEQFF. CDR3 nucleotides: TGTGCCAGCAGCCTTCCCGGACAGTTTTCTAATGAGCAGTTCTTC.

V is TRBV7-9 and J is TRBJ1-1; maybe TRBD1 (6 bases). The CDR3 is 14 amino acids. Germline loops: CDR1 SEHNR, CDR2 FQNEAQ (reference sequence). Trimming removed 2 bases at V and 3 bases at J, with 10 bases between. DNA of the CDR3: TGTGCCAGCAGCTTAACAGGGTCGGACACTGAAGCTTTCTTT. Protein: CASSLTGSDTEAFF.

This chain uses TRBV28 with TRBJ1-2; D possibly corresponds to TRBD1 (6 bases). V was clipped by 2 bases and J by 6 bases, with 16 bases between them. Germline CDR1 is MDHEN and CDR2 is SYDVKM. This CDR3 spans 15 amino acids. In DNA, the CDR3 is TGTGCCAGCAGTTTACAAGCCACAGGGATGCATGGCTACACCTTC. It translates to CASSLQATGMHGYTF.

The rearrangement links TRBV28 to TRBJ2-7, with TRBD1 matching 10 bases. V was clipped by 5 bases and J by 2 bases; unmatched bases: 6. This CDR3 has 15 residues. CDR1 and CDR2 (germline): MDHEN, SYDVKM. In DNA, the CDR3 is TGTGCCAGCAGTATGCCGGGACAGGGGACCTACGAGCAGTACTTC. This translates into CASSMPGQGTYEQYF.